The rows below give T cell receptor beta chains drawn from one sample of a study of blood T cell repertoires in COVID-19. Using immunoSEQ multiplex PCR, the repertoire was profiled, and TCRdb retains in-frame clones only, with some absent. The top ten hold less than 3% of the sample, which has over 200,000 clones, 88% seen once. The sequenced sample consisted of peripheral blood. The receptors come from a woman aged 55-75 years with acute or convalescent COVID-19. Both conserved end residues are part of each CDR3. The D gene is left open where the match is weak. The listing skips clone size in some rows; elsewhere it reads once, few, many or a size class.

d_call	v_call	clone_size	j_call	cdr3_length	cdr3_nt	cdr3_aa
.	TRBV7-9	.	TRBJ1-1	13	TGTGCCAGCAGCTCGGGGGGCATAACTGAAGCTTTCTTT	CASSSGGITEAFF
TRBD1	TRBV6-2/TRBV6-3	.	TRBJ1-1	16	TGTGCCAGCAGTTTGGGCAGGGGGCGGGTGAACACTGAAGCTTTCTTT	CASSLGRGRVNTEAFF
TRBD2	TRBV28	.	TRBJ2-7	15	TGTGCCAGGGCGGGAGGACTAGGAGTTGTCTACGAGCAGTACTTC	CARAGGLGVVYEQYF
TRBD1	TRBV30	.	TRBJ1-6	13	TGTGCCTGGTCCGGGACAGTTAATTCACCCCTCCACTTT	CAWSGTVNSPLHF
.	TRBV19	.	TRBJ1-2	14	TGTGCCAGTAGTCCGTGGATTGGGCAGTATGGCTACACCTTC	CASSPWIGQYGYTF
.	TRBV10-2	.	TRBJ2-3	11	TGCGCCAGCACCGAAGGGGGTACGCAGTATTTT	CASTEGGTQYF
TRBD2	TRBV18	.	TRBJ2-3	19	TGTGCCAGCTCACCCCTCCCCCCTACTAGCGGGGGGCCGCTAGATACGCAGTATTTT	CASSPLPPTSGGPLDTQYF
.	TRBV6-6	once	TRBJ1-1	13	TGTGCCAGCAACCGGGACACTTACACTGAAGCTTTCTTT	CASNRDTYTEAFF
.	TRBV12-3/TRBV12-4	.	TRBJ1-1	13	TGTGCCAGCGCCCCGTCTAGGAACACTGAAGCTTTCTTT	CASAPSRNTEAFF
TRBD2	TRBV18	.	TRBJ2-7	14	TGTGCCAGCTCACCTCGGGGGGGGGCTTACGAGCAGTACTTC	CASSPRGGAYEQYF
.	TRBV23-1	.	TRBJ1-1	16	TGCGCCAGCAGTCCAAGCGAGGGGGAAATGAACACTGAAGCTTTCTTT	CASSPSEGEMNTEAFF
.	TRBV19	.	TRBJ2-5	14	TGTGCCAGTAGTACACAGGGTGGTGAAGAGACCCAGTACTTC	CASSTQGGEETQYF
TRBD2	TRBV3-1/TRBV3-2	.	TRBJ2-1	15	TGTGCCAGCAGCCAAGGACTAGCGGGGGTTTTTGAGCAGTTCTTC	CASSQGLAGVFEQFF
TRBD2	TRBV5-4	.	TRBJ2-7	16	TGTGCCAGCAGCTTGTTCCTTGGGCTAGCGGGAGACGAGCAGTACTTC	CASSLFLGLAGDEQYF
TRBD2	TRBV6-5	.	TRBJ2-7	14	TGTGCCAGAGTCTTAGCGGGAGGTGTCTACGAGCAGTACTTC	CARVLAGGVYEQYF
.	TRBV7-2	.	TRBJ2-3	16	TGTGCCAGCAGCTTAGGGCTCACCTCAGGGCCAGATACGCAGTATTTT	CASSLGLTSGPDTQYF
.	TRBV11-3	.	TRBJ2-3	14	TGTGCCAGCAGCCGAGGACTAAGTGGGGGTACGCAGTATTTT	CASSRGLSGGTQYF
TRBD2	TRBV6-5	few	TRBJ2-2	15	TGTGCCAGCAGACTAGCGGGGAGGAACACCGGGGAGCTGTTTTTT	CASRLAGRNTGELFF
TRBD1	TRBV14	.	TRBJ1-2	14	TGTGCCAGCAGCTCCGGGACAGGGGGGGCCGGCTACACCTTC	CASSSGTGGAGYTF
TRBD1	TRBV18	.	TRBJ1-6	17	TGTGCCAGCTCACCAGGGACAGGGGGCGCAGGGAATTCACCCCTCCACTTT	CASSPGTGGAGNSPLHF
TRBD2	TRBV6-4	.	TRBJ2-3	14	TGTGCCCCTGGGCAGCGGGGACGCACAGATACGCAGTATTTT	CAPGQRGRTDTQYF
.	TRBV5-1	once	TRBJ2-7	14	TGCGCCAGCAGCTTGGGAGGGAACTCCTACGAGCAGTACTTC	CASSLGGNSYEQYF
.	TRBV5-6	.	TRBJ2-2	18	TGTGCCAGCAGCGCTGGCTTCCCTCGACAGTCTTCAGGCGGGGAGCTGTTTTTT	CASSAGFPRQSSGGELFF
TRBD1	TRBV7-8	few	TRBJ1-1	13	TGTGCCAGCAGCTTCCGGACAGGCTTCGACGATTTCTTT	CASSFRTGFDDFF
TRBD2	TRBV27	.	TRBJ2-1	15	TGTGCCAGCAGTTTGGAAGGGACTAGCGGAAATGAGCAGTTCTTC	CASSLEGTSGNEQFF
TRBD2	TRBV4-3	.	TRBJ2-1	14	TGCGCCAGCAGTCAAACACTAGCGGACAATGAGCAGTTCTTC	CASSQTLADNEQFF
.	TRBV9	.	TRBJ1-1	14	TGTGCCAGCAGCGGATCCCTTCGGGGCACTGAAGCTTTCTTT	CASSGSLRGTEAFF
.	TRBV2	.	TRBJ2-1	14	TGTGCCAGCAGTGACGCGGCGGTCTACAATGAGCAGTTCTTC	CASSDAAVYNEQFF